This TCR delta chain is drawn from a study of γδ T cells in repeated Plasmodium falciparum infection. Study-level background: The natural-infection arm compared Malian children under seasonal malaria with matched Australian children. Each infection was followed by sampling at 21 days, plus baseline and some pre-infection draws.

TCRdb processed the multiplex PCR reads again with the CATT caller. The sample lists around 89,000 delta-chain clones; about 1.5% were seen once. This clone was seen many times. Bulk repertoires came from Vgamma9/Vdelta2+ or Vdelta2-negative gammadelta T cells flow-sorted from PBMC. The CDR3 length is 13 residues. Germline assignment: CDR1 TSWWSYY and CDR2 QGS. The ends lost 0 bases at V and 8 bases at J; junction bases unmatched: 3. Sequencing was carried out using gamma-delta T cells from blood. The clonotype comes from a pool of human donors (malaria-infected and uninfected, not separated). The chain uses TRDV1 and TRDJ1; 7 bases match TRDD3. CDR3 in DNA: TGTGCTCTTGGGGAACTTCCGGGGATAAAACTCATCTTT. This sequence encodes CALGELPGIKLIF.